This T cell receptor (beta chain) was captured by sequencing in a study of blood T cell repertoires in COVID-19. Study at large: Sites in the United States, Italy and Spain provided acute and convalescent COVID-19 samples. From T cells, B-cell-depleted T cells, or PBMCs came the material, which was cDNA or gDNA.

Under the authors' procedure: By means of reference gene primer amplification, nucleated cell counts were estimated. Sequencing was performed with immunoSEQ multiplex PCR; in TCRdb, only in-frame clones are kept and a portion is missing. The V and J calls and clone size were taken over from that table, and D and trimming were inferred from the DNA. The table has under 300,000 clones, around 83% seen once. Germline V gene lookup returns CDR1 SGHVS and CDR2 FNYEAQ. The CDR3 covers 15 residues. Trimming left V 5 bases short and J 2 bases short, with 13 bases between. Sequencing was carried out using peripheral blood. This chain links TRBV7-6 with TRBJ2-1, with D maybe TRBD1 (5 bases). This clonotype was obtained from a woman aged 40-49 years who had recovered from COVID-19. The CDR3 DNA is TGTGCCAGCAGCGAAACCTCGACAGCCTACAATGAGCAGTTCTTC. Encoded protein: CASSETSTAYNEQFF.